Below, one TCR beta chain is given with its context. Its antigen remains unidentified. Amplification used 60 Vbeta primers and 13 Jbeta primers. Sequenced by immunoSEQ multiplex PCR; TCRdb stores in-frame clones only, minus some. The repertoire holds under 150,000 clones, with roughly four fifths as singletons. This sample is part of a study of cytomegalovirus exposure and HLA in healthy donors. Study in general: For the 300 to 400 genotyped donors, about 81% fell within the Caucasian-associated ancestry cluster.

Study-level findings and limits: Within a later analysis, the majority of CMV-associated TCR beta chains appeared HLA-restricted. For TCR beta chains, V- and J-gene trimming was later linked to a missense DCLRE1C variant.

This receptor was identified in a male donor in good health and CMV-seropositive. The sample was PBMCs.

CDR3 region: CASSTTPGTYEQYF. The CDR3 coding sequence is TGTGCCAGTAGTACTACCCCGGGAACCTACGAGCAGTACTTC. The chain has TRBV19 and TRBJ2-7; possibly TRBD2 for D (5 bases). Germline V lookup: CDR1 LNHDA, CDR2 SQIVND (reference sequence). V lost 4 bases, J lost 2 bases, and 12 bases lay in between. The CDR3 is 14 amino acids.